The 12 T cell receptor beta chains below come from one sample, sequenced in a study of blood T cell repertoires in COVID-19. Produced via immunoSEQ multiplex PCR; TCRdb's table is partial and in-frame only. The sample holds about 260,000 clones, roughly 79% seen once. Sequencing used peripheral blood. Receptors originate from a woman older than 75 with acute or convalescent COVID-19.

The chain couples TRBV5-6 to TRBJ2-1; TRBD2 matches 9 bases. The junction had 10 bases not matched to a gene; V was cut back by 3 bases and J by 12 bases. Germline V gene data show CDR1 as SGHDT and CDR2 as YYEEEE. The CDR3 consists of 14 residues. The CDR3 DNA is TGTGCCAGCAGCTCCTTAGCGGGAGAAATTGGGCAGTTCTTC. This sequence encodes CASSSLAGEIGQFF.

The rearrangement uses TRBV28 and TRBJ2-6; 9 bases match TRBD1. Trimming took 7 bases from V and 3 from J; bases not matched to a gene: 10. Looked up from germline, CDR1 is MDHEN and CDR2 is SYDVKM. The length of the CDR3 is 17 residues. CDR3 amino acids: CASTAGTGFLGANVLTF. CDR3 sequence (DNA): TGTGCCAGCACCGCCGGGACAGGGTTCCTTGGGGCCAACGTCCTGACTTTC.

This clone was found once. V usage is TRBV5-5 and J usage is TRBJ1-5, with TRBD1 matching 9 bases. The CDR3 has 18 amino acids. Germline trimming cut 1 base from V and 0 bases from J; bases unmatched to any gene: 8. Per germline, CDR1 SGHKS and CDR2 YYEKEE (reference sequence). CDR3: CASSLLGQGSYSNQPQHF. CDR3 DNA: TGTGCCAGCAGCTTGCTGGGACAGGGTAGCTATAGCAATCAGCCCCAGCATTTT.

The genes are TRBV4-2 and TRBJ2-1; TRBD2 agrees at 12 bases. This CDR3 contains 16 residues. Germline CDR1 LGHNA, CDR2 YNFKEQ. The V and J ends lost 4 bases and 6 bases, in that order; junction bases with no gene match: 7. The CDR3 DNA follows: TGTGCCAGCAGCCCTCAGACTAGCGGGAGTTTCAATGAGCAGTTCTTC. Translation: CASSPQTSGSFNEQFF.

The CDR3 sequence: CASSPGTEPNQPQHF. Written as DNA, the CDR3 is TGTGCCAGCTCCCCCGGGACAGAACCTAATCAGCCCCAGCATTTT. The chain joins TRBV18 to TRBJ1-5, with 7 bases lining up with TRBD1. J gave up 4 bases and V 6 bases, and 9 bases lay outside the gene matches. The CDR3 consists of 15 residues. Germline CDR1 is KGHSH and CDR2 is LQKENI.

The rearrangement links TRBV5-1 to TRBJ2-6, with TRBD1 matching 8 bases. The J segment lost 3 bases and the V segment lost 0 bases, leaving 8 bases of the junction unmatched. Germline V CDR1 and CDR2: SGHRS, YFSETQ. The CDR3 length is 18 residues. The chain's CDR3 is CASSLDRQGSGGANVLTF. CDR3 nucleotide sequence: TGCGCCAGCAGCTTGGATAGACAGGGGTCAGGTGGGGCCAACGTCCTGACTTTC. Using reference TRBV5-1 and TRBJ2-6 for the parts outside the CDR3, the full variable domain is KAGVTQTPRYLIKTRGQQVTLSCSPISGHRSVSWYQQTPGQGLQFLFEYFSETQRNKGNFPGRFSGRQFSNSRSEMNVSTLELGDSALYLCASSLDRQGSGGANVLTFGAGSRLTVL.

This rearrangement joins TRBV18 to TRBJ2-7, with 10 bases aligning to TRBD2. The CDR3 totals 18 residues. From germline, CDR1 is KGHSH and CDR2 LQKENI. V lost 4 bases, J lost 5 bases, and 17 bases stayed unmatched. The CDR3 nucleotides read TGTGCCAGCTCACAGCATAGGTTCCGGACCGGGACTAGCGACGAGCAGTACTTC. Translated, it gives CASSQHRFRTGTSDEQYF.

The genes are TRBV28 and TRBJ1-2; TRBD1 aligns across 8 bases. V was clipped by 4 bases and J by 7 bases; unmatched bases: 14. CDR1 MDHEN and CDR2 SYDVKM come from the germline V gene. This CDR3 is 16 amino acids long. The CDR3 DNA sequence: TGTGCCAGCAGTTCGTACTCCGGACAGGGATGGGGTGGCTACACCTTC. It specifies CASSSYSGQGWGGYTF.

The CDR3 nucleotides are TGTGCCAGCAGCTTAGGAGGGAGGGGCTACGAGCAGTACTTC. It translates to CASSLGGRGYEQYF. This chain links TRBV7-2 with TRBJ2-7; the match to TRBD2 covers 7 bases. Trimming cost V 1 base and J 3 bases; bases outside gene matches: 3. Germline V gene sequence: CDR1 SGHTA, CDR2 FQGNSA. The CDR3 spans 14 residues.

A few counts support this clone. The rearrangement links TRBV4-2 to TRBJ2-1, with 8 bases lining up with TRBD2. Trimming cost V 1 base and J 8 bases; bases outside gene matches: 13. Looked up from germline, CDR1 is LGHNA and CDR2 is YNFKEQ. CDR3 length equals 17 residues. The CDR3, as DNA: TGTGCCAGCAGCCAAGCATCAAGCGGGAGTCGTTTCTATGAGCAGTTCTTC. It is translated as CASSQASSGSRFYEQFF.

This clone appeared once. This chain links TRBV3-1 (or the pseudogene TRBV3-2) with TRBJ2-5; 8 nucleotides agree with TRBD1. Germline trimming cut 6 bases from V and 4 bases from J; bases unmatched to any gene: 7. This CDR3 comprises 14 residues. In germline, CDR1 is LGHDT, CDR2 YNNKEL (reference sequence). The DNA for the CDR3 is TGTGCCAGCAGAACAGACAGGGGTGCAGAGACCCAGTACTTC. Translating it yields CASRTDRGAETQYF.

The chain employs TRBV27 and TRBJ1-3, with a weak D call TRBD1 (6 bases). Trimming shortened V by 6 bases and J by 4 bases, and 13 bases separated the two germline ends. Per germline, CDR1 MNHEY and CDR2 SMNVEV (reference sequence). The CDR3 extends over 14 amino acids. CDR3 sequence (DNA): TGTGCCAGCAGCAGGGGTTTGGAGGGAAACACCATATATTTT. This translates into CASSRGLEGNTIYF.